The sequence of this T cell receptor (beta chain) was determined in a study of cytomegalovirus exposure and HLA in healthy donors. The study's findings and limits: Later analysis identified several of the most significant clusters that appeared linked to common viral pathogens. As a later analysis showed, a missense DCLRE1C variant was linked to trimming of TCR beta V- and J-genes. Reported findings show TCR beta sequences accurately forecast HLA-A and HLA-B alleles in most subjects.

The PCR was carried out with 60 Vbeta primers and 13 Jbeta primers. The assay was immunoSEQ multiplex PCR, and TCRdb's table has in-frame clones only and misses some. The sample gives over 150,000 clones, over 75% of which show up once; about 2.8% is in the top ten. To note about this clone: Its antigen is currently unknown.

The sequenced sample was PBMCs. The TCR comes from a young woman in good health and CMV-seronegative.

CDR3 amino acids: CASYRLGDYNEQFF. The CDR3 bases are TGTGCCAGCTATCGACTGGGAGACTACAATGAGCAGTTCTTC. This chain uses TRBV2 with TRBJ2-1; D possibly corresponds to TRBD2 (5 bases). Trimming took 8 bases from V and 3 from J, leaving 14 bases between them. CDR1 is SNHLY and CDR2 is FYNNEI in the germline V gene. The CDR3 loop spans 14 amino acids.